The following is a T cell receptor beta chain sequence with its context. CDR3 length: 15 amino acids. The V end was cut by 1 base, the J end by 2 bases, with 10 bases between. Germline V CDR1 and CDR2: SGHTS, YDEGEE. The data originate from a study of blood T cell repertoires in COVID-19. Only in-frame clones appear in the TCRdb table, and some are missing; sequencing was by immunoSEQ multiplex PCR. The data contain approximately 94,000 clones, approximately 84% of them seen just once; the ten biggest clones take up around 7.2%. Sequenced: peripheral blood. V is TRBV5-8 and J is TRBJ1-5; D unresolved. The sequence came from a man aged 25-45 years in a cohort sampled during active COVID-19. The CDR3 loop reads CASSLRQARNQPQHF. CDR3 nucleotides: TGTGCCAGCAGCTTGAGGCAGGCTCGCAATCAGCCCCAGCATTTT.